Sequencing of this T cell receptor (beta chain) was carried out in a study of T-cell reconstitution after alpha-beta-depleted transplantation in children (TCRdb year 2016). Regarding the study in general: Using TCR repertoire profiling, the study quantitatively followed how T-cell immune reconstitution unfolded in children after TCRalphabeta/CD19-depleted allogeneic hematopoietic cell transplantation. Study-level results and caveats: In some patients, the high TCRbeta diversity seen at day 60 was put down to recipient T cells and intrathymic progenitors that had survived conditioning. Over the following months the frequencies of hyperexpanded clones went down, and after one year T-cell counts and TCRbeta diversity were mostly credited to newly produced T cells. About two months after transplant, the apparently early recovery of alphabetaT-cell counts reportedly depended on just several hundred clones that had expanded rapidly and came from non-depleted graft cells.

Libraries were prepared through PCR. Sequencing took place on an Illumina HiSeq 2500. To normalize quantification of the TCRbeta repertoire, the TCR libraries were built with molecular barcoding that relied on unique molecular identifiers. The public sequencing data were trimmed at Q25 with fastp and processed into clonotypes with MiXCR by TCRdb, which kept only in-frame beta chains. Every entry covers one CDR3 protein and lists the most common genes and DNA from its rows. The sample profile shows hundreds of thousands of distinct CDR3 sequences; over 10% of them were found once. Around 0.76% of the sample is taken by the ten largest. About this clonotype itself: The antigen it binds to is not known. No clone much larger than this one lies a single base away; base qualities are absent.

CDR1 and CDR2, looked up from the germline V gene (reference sequence), are GTSNPN and SVGIG. The CDR3 runs 15 amino acids, cysteine and phenylalanine included. Only the CDR3 region is kept as DNA, spanning 45 bases read in frame from base 1. The junction carries 14 bases between V and J, which are trimmed by 0 bases and 2 bases respectively. This sample's treatment or condition label indicates: allogeneic hematopoietic cell transplantation with graft depleted of TCRalphabeta T cells and CD19 B cells. The children who served as transplant recipients had been given grafts of TCRalphabeta/CD19-depleted allogeneic hematopoietic cells.

The sequence is built from TRBV30 and TRBJ2-7; the D gene is perhaps TRBD1, from 6 matching bases. The source material was PBMCs, sampled before TCRalphabeta/CD19-depleted stem cell transplant. The origin of this receptor is a girl aged 2 to 10 with congenital amegakaryocytic thrombocytopenia, due to receive a stem cell transplant. The nucleotide sequence is TGTGCCTGGAGTGTATCGACGGGACACCCCTACGAGCAGTACTTC. This gives the protein CAWSVSTGHPYEQYF.